Following are 30 T cell receptor beta chains from one sample sequenced in a study of blood T cell repertoires in COVID-19. TCRdb's table, derived via immunoSEQ multiplex PCR, lists solely in-frame clones and lacks some. This table holds 310,000 or so clones, roughly 86% found once. The specimen sequenced was PBMCs or T cells enriched from blood (not recorded which). These receptors all stem from a woman aged 18-35 years who had recovered from COVID-19.

V usage is TRBV19 and J usage is TRBJ1-1, with a tentative D call TRBD1 (5 bases). The CDR3 has 13 residues. Looked up from germline, CDR1 is LNHDA and CDR2 is SQIVND (reference sequence). The V end lost 4 bases, the J end lost 1 base, and 7 bases lay between the germline ends. This CDR3 reads CASSKTANTEAFF. The CDR3 DNA reads as TGTGCCAGTAGTAAGACAGCGAACACTGAAGCTTTCTTT.

This rearrangement joins TRBV28 to TRBJ1-5; D is unresolved. V was trimmed by 5 bases and J by 2 bases, leaving 10 bases between them. Germline values: CDR1 MDHEN, CDR2 SYDVKM. This CDR3 is built from 14 residues. In nucleotides, the CDR3 is TGTGCCAGCAGTCCGCGATTGGGCAATCAGCCCCAGCATTTT. This encodes CASSPRLGNQPQHF.

The V call is TRBV7-2, the J call TRBJ1-2, with TRBD1 matching 12 bases. Losses at the gene ends were 0 bases for V and 4 bases for J; bases not matched to a gene: 9. This CDR3 contains 18 residues. Germline V lookup: CDR1 SGHTA, CDR2 FQGNSA. For the CDR3, the DNA is TGTGCCAGCAGCTTAGCCTCCGGGACAGGGGGCTTATTCTATGGCTACACCTTC. Protein sequence: CASSLASGTGGLFYGYTF.

This chain uses TRBV28 with TRBJ2-6; a possible D gene is TRBD1 (5 bases). The V end lost 6 bases, the J end lost 0 bases, and 9 bases lay between the germline ends. Germline lookup yields CDR1 MDHEN and CDR2 SYDVKM. The CDR3 consists of 15 residues. The CDR3 nucleotides are TGTGCCAGCAGGGAAGGACACTCTGGGGCCAACGTCCTGACTTTC. The encoded protein is CASREGHSGANVLTF. Full variable domain (outside the CDR3, taken from reference TRBV28 and TRBJ2-6): DVKVTQSSRYLVKRTGEKVFLECVQDMDHENMFWYRQDPGLGLRLIYFSYDVKMKEKGDIPEGYSVSREKKERFSLILESASTNQTSMYLCASREGHSGANVLTFGAGSRLTVL.

V usage is TRBV28 and J usage is TRBJ1-2; TRBD1 is a possible D gene (5 bases). Looked up from germline, CDR1 is MDHEN and CDR2 is SYDVKM. V lost 3 bases and J 6 bases, leaving 14 bases between the germline ends. This CDR3 contains 14 residues. The CDR3 is CASSFGGRANGYTF. The CDR3 bases are TGTGCCAGCAGTTTCGGGGGTAGGGCGAATGGCTACACCTTC.

The V call is TRBV7-2, the J call TRBJ1-6; D gene ambiguous. Germline CDR1 is SGHTA and CDR2 is FQGNSA. The CDR3 sequence is 15 residues long. Trimming removed 6 bases from V and 5 bases from J, with 14 bases in between. For the CDR3, the DNA is TGTGCCAGCAGACGTACGATGAACAATAATTCACCCCTCCACTTT. This codes for CASRRTMNNNSPLHF.

J is TRBJ2-7 and V is TRBV15; D is perhaps TRBD2 (6 bases). CDR1 and CDR2 (germline): LNHNV, YYDKDF (reference sequence). CDR3 size: 16 residues. The germline V and J ends were trimmed by 3 bases and 3 bases, with 18 bases remaining between them. The CDR3 loop is CATSSARTGRLYEQYF. CDR3 nucleotides: TGTGCCACCAGCAGTGCCAGGACTGGGAGGCTCTACGAGCAGTACTTC.

The chain links TRBV6-5 to TRBJ2-5; maybe TRBD2 (5 bases). V was pared by 2 bases and J by 5 bases, with 12 bases between. The CDR3 covers 14 residues. CDR1 MNHEY and CDR2 SVGAGI come from the germline V gene. Here the CDR3 reads CASSYRVRDETQYF. The DNA of the CDR3 is TGTGCCAGCAGTTACAGGGTGAGGGATGAGACCCAGTACTTC.

The chain employs TRBV10-3 and TRBJ2-2, with TRBD1 matching 8 bases. The CDR3 is 15 amino acids. After removal of 4 bases from V and 4 bases from J, the junction contained 5 bases not matched to a gene. In germline, CDR1 is ENHRY, CDR2 SYGVKD. The CDR3 nucleotides are TGTGCCATCAGTGCCGGACAGGGCATCACCGGGGAGCTGTTTTTT. This encodes CAISAGQGITGELFF.

This chain uses TRBV4-3 with TRBJ2-3; no definite D call. CDR1 and CDR2 from the germline V gene are LGHNA and YSLEER. This CDR3 has 14 amino acids. V gave up 0 bases and J gave up 2 bases, with 6 bases separating them. The CDR3 sequence is CASSQDYNTDTQYF. CDR3 DNA sequence: TGCGCCAGCAGCCAAGATTATAACACAGATACGCAGTATTTT.

The chain carries TRBV9 and TRBJ2-5, with 11 bases matching TRBD2. This CDR3 comprises 18 residues. The germline CDR1 and CDR2 sequences are SGDLS and YYNGEE. Trimming took 0 bases from V and 5 from J; bases not matched to a gene: 12. As DNA, the CDR3 is TGTGCCAGCAGCGTAGGAACTAGCGGGGGTTCCGCCACCGAGACCCAGTACTTC. Translating gives CASSVGTSGGSATETQYF.

V usage is TRBV28 and J usage is TRBJ1-6; possible D gene TRBD1, 6 bases. The CDR3 contains 15 residues. The germline CDR1 and CDR2 sequences are MDHEN and SYDVKM. Trimming removed 5 bases at V and 7 bases at J, with 15 bases between. CDR3 coding DNA: TGTGCCAGCAGTAATCTCAGGGGCCCGAATTCACCCCTCCACTTT. Amino acid sequence: CASSNLRGPNSPLHF.

The chain combines TRBV18 with TRBJ2-5; a weak D match, TRBD1 (5 bases). The CDR3 runs 14 residues. Germline CDR1 is KGHSH and CDR2 is LQKENI. V lost 2 bases, J lost 5 bases, and 12 bases lay in between. CDR3 in amino acids: CASSPTGRDETQYF. CDR3 in DNA: TGTGCCAGCTCACCAACGGGCAGGGATGAGACCCAGTACTTC.

The gene calls are TRBV7-2 and TRBJ2-7; the D is unclear. The CDR3 has 13 amino acids. V was trimmed by 0 bases and J by 0 bases, leaving 3 bases between them. Germline CDR1 SGHTA, CDR2 FQGNSA. The CDR3: CASSLAHSYEQYF. CDR3 bases: TGTGCCAGCAGCTTAGCACACTCCTACGAGCAGTACTTC.

The gene calls are TRBV5-1 and TRBJ1-2; TRBD1 might be the D (6 bases). Trimming left V 4 bases short and J 6 bases short, with 16 bases between. This CDR3 region has 14 residues. CDR1 and CDR2 (germline): SGHRS, YFSETQ. In DNA, the CDR3 is TGCGCCAGCAGCCCACTGGGGACAAGTAATGGCTACACCTTC. Protein product: CASSPLGTSNGYTF.

V gene TRBV5-4 combines with J gene TRBJ1-1; 8 bases are a match to TRBD1. Germline V CDR1 and CDR2: SGHNT, YYREEE (reference sequence). V was pared by 4 bases and J by 3 bases, with 11 bases of the junction left unmatched. The CDR3 is 16 residues long. The CDR3 loop is CASSGRRRGQDTEAFF. CDR3 sequence (DNA): TGTGCCAGCAGCGGACGTCGCAGGGGGCAGGACACTGAAGCTTTCTTT.

The rearrangement links TRBV6-2 or TRBV6-3 to TRBJ1-2; D call uncertain. The CDR3 consists of 13 residues. V lost 4 bases and J lost 4, with 10 bases in between. Germline CDR1 is MNHEY and CDR2 is SVGEGT. The CDR3 DNA is TGTGCCAGCAGTTCTGCAGGCTTCTATGGCTACACCTTC. Encoded protein: CASSSAGFYGYTF.

This chain links TRBV4-1 with TRBJ1-1; 9 bases are shared with TRBD1. The CDR3 extends over 14 amino acids. J gave up 4 bases and V 6 bases, and 6 bases lay outside the gene matches. Germline CDR1 and CDR2: MGHRA and YSYEKL. The CDR3 reads CASSRGQGTTEAFF. The CDR3 bases are TGCGCCAGCAGTCGGGGACAGGGAACCACTGAAGCTTTCTTT.

The J gene is TRBJ2-3, the V gene TRBV7-2; D possibly corresponds to TRBD1 (5 bases). Germline V gives CDR1 SGHTA, CDR2 FQGNSA. This CDR3 is built from 14 residues. V was trimmed by 3 bases and J by 1 base, leaving 8 bases between them. The CDR3 is CASSFLGGTDTQYF. Here the CDR3 DNA reads TGTGCCAGCAGCTTCCTAGGGGGCACAGATACGCAGTATTTT. Supplemented by reference TRBV7-2 and TRBJ2-3, the full variable domain reads GAGVSQSPSNKVTEKGKDVELRCDPISGHTALYWYRQSLGQGLEFLIYFQGNSAPDKSGLPSDRFSAERTGGSVSTLTIQRTQQEDSAVYLCASSFLGGTDTQYFGPGTRLTVL.

The J gene is TRBJ1-2, the V gene TRBV14; TRBD1 is a possible D gene (5 bases). This CDR3 comprises 16 residues. The V end lost 1 base, the J end lost 4 bases, and 16 bases lay between the germline ends. From germline, CDR1 is SGHDN and CDR2 FVKESK. In DNA, the CDR3 is TGTGCCAGCAGCCAAGGGGCGACAGTTGTCGGCTATGGCTACACCTTC. It codes for CASSQGATVVGYGYTF.

The chain uses TRBV28 and TRBJ2-1, with D maybe TRBD2 (5 bases). Trimming shortened V by 7 bases and J by 4 bases, and 11 bases separated the two germline ends. Germline V gene sequence: CDR1 MDHEN, CDR2 SYDVKM. The CDR3 has 13 residues. The CDR3 region is CASMAEGYNEQFF. CDR3 DNA: TGTGCCAGCATGGCAGAGGGTTACAATGAGCAGTTCTTC.

CDR3 sequence (DNA): TGTGCCAGCAGCCTGGGGACAGGGGCTCGAGAGCAGTACTTC. It specifies CASSLGTGAREQYF. This chain uses TRBV3-1 (or the pseudogene TRBV3-2) with TRBJ2-7; 10 bases line up with TRBD1. The CDR3 is made up of 14 amino acids. Germline V lookup: CDR1 LGHDT, CDR2 YNNKEL (reference sequence). The ends lost 4 bases at V and 7 bases at J; junction bases unmatched: 7.

The rearrangement links TRBV11-2 to TRBJ1-2; 8 bases agree with TRBD1. The CDR3 spans 16 residues. V lost 5 bases and J lost 4; bases outside the gene matches: 12. The germline gives CDR1 SGHAT, CDR2 FQNNGV. CDR3 amino acids: CASSPKWGDRFYGYTF. The CDR3 region has the DNA TGTGCCAGCAGCCCGAAGTGGGGGGACAGGTTCTATGGCTACACCTTC.

This chain uses TRBV9 with TRBJ2-4, with 13 bases fitting TRBD2. J gave up 9 bases and V 4 bases, and 7 bases lay outside the gene matches. The germline V gene has CDR1 SGDLS and CDR2 YYNGEE. The CDR3 length is 15 residues. The CDR3: CASSPNRLAGGIQYF. CDR3 nucleotides: TGTGCCAGCAGCCCTAACCGACTAGCGGGAGGCATTCAGTACTTC.

The rearrangement uses TRBV18 and TRBJ2-2; D is unresolved. The CDR3 is 14 amino acids. The germline V and J ends were trimmed by 2 bases and 7 bases, with 11 bases remaining between them. CDR1 and CDR2 from the germline V gene are KGHSH and LQKENI. CDR3 in amino acids: CASSPGQDNGELFF. In DNA form, the CDR3 reads TGTGCCAGCTCACCAGGGCAGGATAACGGGGAGCTGTTTTTT.

The rearrangement links TRBV7-2 to TRBJ2-2, with 12 bases lining up with TRBD2. The junction had 6 bases not matched to a gene; V was cut back by 5 bases and J by 5 bases. This CDR3 region has 16 residues. Germline values: CDR1 SGHTA, CDR2 FQGNSA. The CDR3 sequence: CASSQTSGSHTGELFF. CDR3 coding DNA: TGTGCCAGCAGCCAGACTAGCGGGAGCCATACCGGGGAGCTGTTTTTT.

Here the CDR3 reads CASSIDPGGGTEAFF. In DNA, the CDR3 is TGTGCCAGTAGTATAGATCCGGGAGGGGGCACTGAAGCTTTCTTT. The chain couples TRBV19 to TRBJ1-1; the D gene is possibly TRBD1 (6 bases). Trimming stripped 0 bases from V and 4 bases from J, with 12 bases between. The CDR3 is 15 amino acids. CDR1 is LNHDA and CDR2 is SQIVND in the germline V gene (reference sequence).

In DNA form, the CDR3 reads TGTGCCAGCAGCAGCTTATCTAGCGGGGCTGGCGATGAGCAGTTCTTC. This encodes CASSSLSSGAGDEQFF. The chain links TRBV5-6 to TRBJ2-1; 9 bases match TRBD2. The CDR3 totals 16 residues. The V and J ends lost 4 bases and 8 bases, in that order; junction bases with no gene match: 13. The germline gives CDR1 SGHDT, CDR2 YYEEEE.

This clone is a singleton in its sample. V usage is TRBV7-7 and J usage is TRBJ2-5; tentatively, D is TRBD2 (6 bases). Germline-derived CDR1 and CDR2 are SSHAT and FNYEAQ (reference sequence). This CDR3 region has 15 residues. Between the trimmed V and J ends, which lost 5 bases and 0 bases, there was a span of 13 bases. The CDR3 reads CASSEGLGDQETQYF. The CDR3 DNA is TGTGCCAGCAGCGAGGGACTGGGAGACCAAGAGACCCAGTACTTC.

This chain uses TRBV5-1 with TRBJ2-7; D remains ambiguous. Trimming removed 0 bases at V and 6 bases at J, with 10 bases between. This CDR3 is 13 amino acids long. In germline, CDR1 is SGHRS, CDR2 YFSETQ. The CDR3 DNA reads as TGCGCCAGCAGCTTGGTACCCCGAGGCGAGCAGTACTTC. Amino acid sequence: CASSLVPRGEQYF.